There are a few counts of the clone carrying this T cell receptor beta chain. The antigen remains unidentified. The same CDR3 also results from other DNA sequences found in this sample. Each patient's relapse followed autologous stem cell transplantation, and brentuximab vedotin exposure varied. This specimen belongs to a study of PD-1 blockade in classical Hodgkin lymphoma. CDR1 and CDR2 from the germline V gene are SGHTA and FQGNSA. V lost 1 base and J 4 bases, leaving 8 bases between the germline ends. The CDR3 is 13 residues long. Broader study findings: Healthy donors reportedly exceeded newly diagnosed patients in baseline TCR diversity.

The assay was immunoSEQ multiplex PCR, and TCRdb's table has in-frame clones only and misses some. The repertoire has approximately 37,000 clones, more than 70% of them found once; the top ten carry roughly 13%. Source: peripheral blood mononuclear cells (PBMCs), taken at baseline. The TCR comes from a human donor with classical Hodgkin lymphoma. The chain recombines TRBV7-2 with TRBJ2-7, with unresolved D. CDR3 in DNA: TGTGCCAGCAGCTTAGGCGCCCGGTACGAGCAGTACTTC. It translates to CASSLGARYEQYF. Full variable domain (outside the CDR3, taken from reference TRBV7-2 and TRBJ2-7): GAGVSQSPSNKVTEKGKDVELRCDPISGHTALYWYRQSLGQGLEFLIYFQGNSAPDKSGLPSDRFSAERTGGSVSTLTIQRTQQEDSAVYLCASSLGARYEQYFGPGTRLTVT.